The present T cell receptor beta chain was sequenced within a study of blood T cells in healthy people across ages. The use of a sample-barcoded 5' primer and a J-beta primer mix characterized a second PCR of roughly 6 to 11 cycles. TCRdb re-analysed the 5' RACE reads in MiXCR, keeping a single row per CDR3 protein. This table has some 760,000 distinct CDR3 sequences, 25% appearing once. Germline CDR1 is LGHDT and CDR2 is YNNKEL (reference sequence). Deletions cut 6 bases from V and 6 bases from J, with 18 bases between. This CDR3 region has 14 residues. These data also featured in a second study, about T cells of mothers and their children.

The specimen sequenced was blood. This chain links TRBV3-1 with TRBJ2-7; D uncertain. The TCR sequence derives from a boy aged 5 to 17 in good health. CDR3 loop: CASRSDLYAVEQYF. In nucleotides, the CDR3 is TGTGCCAGCAGGAGCGACCTATACGCTGTCGAGCAGTACTTC.